The text below deals with one T cell receptor (beta chain). Its matching antigen is unknown. Researchers ran the PCR with 60 Vbeta and 13 Jbeta primers. The protocol was immunoSEQ multiplex PCR, while the TCRdb copy is restricted to in-frame clones and leaves out a portion. The data show some 120,000 clones, over 60% seen once. The data stem from a study of cytomegalovirus exposure and HLA in healthy donors. In germline, CDR1 is LNHDA, CDR2 SQIVND (reference sequence). The CDR3 covers 16 residues. Unmatched junction bases numbered 9, after V lost 5 bases and J lost 3 bases. Study outcomes and limitations: Among TCR beta chains, those listed as cytomegalovirus-associated numbered approximately 150. Presence/absence analyses assumed roughly uniform sequencing depth across donors, which may not hold. CMV serostatus stood as the only immune exposure information on hand. In vitro data verified a few CMV-associated chains as specific for CMV antigens.

This TCR was sampled from a female donor in good health and CMV-seronegative. Sequencing was performed on PBMCs. The V and J genes are TRBV19 and TRBJ2-2, with TRBD1 identical over 7 bases. The CDR3 DNA reads TGTGCCAGTAGTCCCGACAGGGTTGGAGACACCGGGGAGCTGTTTTTT. Its translation is CASSPDRVGDTGELFF.